This T cell receptor (beta chain) derives from a study of blood T cell repertoires in COVID-19. Study information: The United States, Italy and Spain were the sources of the acute and convalescent COVID-19 samples. T cells, B-cell-depleted T cells, or PBMCs supplied cDNA or gDNA.

TCRdb's copy holds only in-frame clones and misses some; the assay was immunoSEQ multiplex PCR. Found here are over 250,000 clones, approximately 89% of them singletons; the top ten hold 1.9%. Germline V lookup: CDR1 DFQATT, CDR2 SNEGSKA (reference sequence). The V end lost 3 bases, the J end lost 2 bases, and 10 bases lay between the germline ends. The CDR3 extends over 13 amino acids. Sequencing was performed on PBMCs or T cells enriched from blood (not recorded which). The origin of this receptor is a woman aged 55-75 years who had recovered from COVID-19. The V and J genes are TRBV20-1 and TRBJ1-2, with no clear D. In nucleotides, the CDR3 is TGCAGTGCTAGTCGGACTGCCAACTATGGCTACACCTTC. This gives the protein CSASRTANYGYTF.